A selection of T cell receptor beta chains follows, all from one sample in a study of CD8 T cells in Susac syndrome. From the immunoSEQ multiplex PCR reads, TCRdb called clonotypes with MiXCR, one entry per CDR3 protein. The sample holds 67,000 or so distinct CDR3 sequences, approximately 93% seen once. Material for sequencing was CD4+ T cells from PBMCs. The receptors were sampled from a human donor with Susac syndrome. The CDR3 runs from the conserved cysteine through the conserved F or W. Each record gives: D gene, clone size, J gene, V gene, CDR3 protein, CDR3 DNA. A D gene is named only where the DNA matches it firmly. A clone size is listed for some rows: how often the clone was seen (once, few, many), or a class if it is expanded.

D: -
size: -
J: TRBJ1-1
V: TRBV7-6
CDR3: CASSLAMGMNTEAFF
DNA: TGTGCCAGCAGCTTAGCGATGGGGATGAACACTGAAGCTTTCTTT

D: -
size: -
J: TRBJ1-1
V: TRBV7-2
CDR3: CASSLELGLGAFF
DNA: TGTGCCAGCAGCTTAGAGCTCGGACTGGGAGCTTTCTTT

D: -
size: -
J: TRBJ2-3
V: TRBV9
CDR3: CASSVSGQHTDTQYF
DNA: TGTGCCAGCAGCGTGAGCGGACAGCACACAGATACGCAGTATTTT

D: -
size: -
J: TRBJ1-1
V: TRBV18
CDR3: CASSPIIGENTEAFF
DNA: TGTGCCAGCTCACCGATCATCGGGGAGAACACTGAAGCTTTCTTT

D: TRBD1
size: -
J: TRBJ2-7
V: TRBV9
CDR3: CASSTWDRDYEQYF
DNA: TGTGCCAGCAGCACCTGGGACAGGGATTACGAGCAGTACTTC

D: -
size: -
J: TRBJ1-5
V: TRBV7-2
CDR3: CASSMTLNSNQPQHF
DNA: TGTGCCAGCAGCATGACACTGAATAGCAATCAGCCCCAGCATTTT

D: -
size: -
J: TRBJ1-5
V: TRBV5-4
CDR3: CASSLEGSNQPQHF
DNA: TGTGCCAGCAGCTTAGAGGGCAGCAATCAGCCCCAGCATTTT

D: -
size: -
J: TRBJ2-1
V: TRBV9
CDR3: CASSVEVGSYNEQFF
DNA: TGTGCCAGCAGCGTAGAAGTGGGCTCCTACAATGAGCAGTTCTTC

D: TRBD1
size: once
J: TRBJ1-5
V: TRBV7-2
CDR3: CASSHGGTGKNQPQHF
DNA: TGTGCCAGCAGCCACGGGGGGACAGGAAAAAATCAGCCCCAGCATTTT

D: -
size: -
J: TRBJ1-1
V: TRBV28
CDR3: CASSLYYTEAFF
DNA: TGTGCCAGCAGTTTATATTACACTGAAGCTTTCTTT

D: -
size: -
J: TRBJ1-2
V: TRBV6-5
CDR3: CASSRPAEVIYGYTF
DNA: TGTGCCAGCAGTCGTCCAGCCGAGGTCATCTATGGCTACACCTTC

D: TRBD2
size: -
J: TRBJ2-1
V: TRBV7-8
CDR3: CASSSELGLAFEQFF
DNA: TGTGCCAGCAGCTCCGAATTGGGACTAGCCTTTGAGCAGTTCTTC

D: TRBD2
size: -
J: TRBJ2-5
V: TRBV5-1
CDR3: CASSLEAAGDQETQYF
DNA: TGCGCCAGCAGCTTGGAGGCAGCGGGAGACCAAGAGACCCAGTACTTC

D: -
size: -
J: TRBJ2-1
V: TRBV6-1
CDR3: CASRREHSYNEQFF
DNA: TGTGCCAGCAGAAGGGAGCACTCCTACAATGAGCAGTTCTTC

D: -
size: -
J: TRBJ1-1
V: TRBV6-2/TRBV6-3
CDR3: CASSRQDEAFF
DNA: TGTGCCAGCAGTCGGCAGGATGAAGCTTTCTTT

D: -
size: -
J: TRBJ2-5
V: TRBV19
CDR3: CATSRRDPGETQYF
DNA: TGTGCCACATCCCGCCGGGACCCGGGGGAGACCCAGTACTTC

D: TRBD1
size: -
J: TRBJ1-1
V: TRBV5-1
CDR3: CASSPGTGNTEAFF
DNA: TGCGCCAGCAGTCCCGGGACAGGGAACACTGAAGCTTTCTTT

D: TRBD1
size: once
J: TRBJ2-7
V: TRBV19
CDR3: CASSMGQGGYEQYF
DNA: TGTGCCAGTAGTATGGGACAGGGAGGGTACGAGCAGTACTTC

D: -
size: -
J: TRBJ1-2
V: TRBV6-5
CDR3: CASRSRLGLYYGYTF
DNA: TGTGCCAGCAGATCCCGGCTGGGGCTGTACTATGGCTACACCTTC

D: -
size: -
J: TRBJ2-2
V: TRBV5-4
CDR3: CASSFIRGFRSGELFF
DNA: TGTGCCAGCAGCTTCATCCGGGGGTTTCGGTCCGGGGAGCTGTTTTTT

D: -
size: -
J: TRBJ1-5
V: TRBV12-3/TRBV12-4
CDR3: CASSLAQGNQPQHF
DNA: TGTGCCAGCAGTTTAGCGCAAGGGAATCAGCCCCAGCATTTT

D: -
size: few
J: TRBJ2-7
V: TRBV7-2
CDR3: CASSPLRGTYEQYF
DNA: TGTGCCAGCAGCCCCCTTAGGGGGACCTACGAGCAGTACTTC

D: -
size: -
J: TRBJ2-5
V: TRBV5-1
CDR3: CASSLGHSVKRQETQYF
DNA: TGCGCCAGCAGCTTGGGACACAGCGTCAAGCGCCAAGAGACCCAGTACTTC

D: TRBD1
size: -
J: TRBJ2-2
V: TRBV6-2/TRBV6-3
CDR3: CASISAGTGLTGELFF
DNA: TGTGCCAGCATCTCAGCGGGGACAGGGCTCACCGGGGAGCTGTTTTTT

D: -
size: -
J: TRBJ2-2
V: TRBV7-2
CDR3: CASSDFGVNTGELFF
DNA: TGTGCCAGCAGCGATTTTGGGGTGAACACCGGGGAGCTGTTTTTT

D: -
size: once
J: TRBJ1-1
V: TRBV9
CDR3: CASSVERATEAFF
DNA: TGTGCCAGCAGCGTAGAAAGGGCGACTGAAGCTTTCTTT

D: -
size: -
J: TRBJ1-2
V: TRBV28
CDR3: CASSEGVDYGYTF
DNA: TGTGCCAGCAGCGAGGGAGTAGACTATGGCTACACCTTC

D: -
size: -
J: TRBJ1-1
V: TRBV7-2
CDR3: CASSLGTIYTEAFF
DNA: TGTGCCAGCAGCTTAGGCACCATTTACACTGAAGCTTTCTTT

D: -
size: -
J: TRBJ1-1
V: TRBV14
CDR3: CASSPQMNTEAFF
DNA: TGTGCCAGCAGCCCCCAGATGAACACTGAAGCTTTCTTT

D: TRBD1
size: once
J: TRBJ1-6
V: TRBV6-5
CDR3: CASSYTTGGLLGLHF
DNA: TGTGCCAGCAGTTACACGACAGGGGGCTTGTTGGGTCTCCACTTT

D: -
size: -
J: TRBJ2-5
V: TRBV19
CDR3: CASSTLGGAQETQYF
DNA: TGTGCCAGTAGTACCCTGGGGGGGGCCCAAGAGACCCAGTACTTC

D: TRBD1
size: -
J: TRBJ2-6
V: TRBV4-2
CDR3: CASSGTANSGANVLTF
DNA: TGTGCCAGCAGCGGGACAGCTAACTCTGGGGCCAACGTCCTGACTTTC

D: TRBD1
size: -
J: TRBJ2-1
V: TRBV6-5
CDR3: CASSRDRVNNEQFF
DNA: TGTGCCAGCAGCCGGGACAGGGTTAACAATGAGCAGTTCTTC

D: -
size: -
J: TRBJ2-3
V: TRBV5-4
CDR3: CASSLESSSDTQYF
DNA: TGTGCCAGCAGCTTGGAAAGCAGCTCGGATACGCAGTATTTT

D: -
size: few
J: TRBJ2-7
V: TRBV24-1
CDR3: CATSDSGSMKDEQYF
DNA: TGTGCCACCAGTGATTCGGGGAGTATGAAGGACGAGCAGTACTTC

D: TRBD1
size: -
J: TRBJ2-7
V: TRBV3-1
CDR3: CASSLVQGPAYEQYF
DNA: TGTGCCAGCAGCCTAGTACAGGGGCCCGCCTACGAGCAGTACTTC

D: TRBD2
size: -
J: TRBJ2-7
V: TRBV18
CDR3: CASSPSSGGSSYEQYF
DNA: TGTGCCAGCTCACCTTCTAGCGGGGGGTCTTCCTACGAGCAGTACTTC

D: -
size: -
J: TRBJ2-3
V: TRBV20-1
CDR3: CSGGPADTQYF
DNA: TGCAGTGGAGGCCCGGCAGATACGCAGTATTTT

D: -
size: -
J: TRBJ2-1
V: TRBV28
CDR3: CASSQGRNEQFF
DNA: TGTGCCAGCAGTCAGGGGAGGAATGAGCAGTTCTTC